This TCR beta chain was observed in a study of beta chain features in type 1 diabetes. Every single donor gave one heparinised blood draw, and these averaged roughly 120 mL. What was sequenced were expressed TCRB transcripts, since all of the isolated RNA had been reverse transcribed. Only in-frame clones appear in the TCRdb table, and some are missing; sequencing was by immunoSEQ multiplex PCR. Altogether 860,000 or so clones are present, roughly a sixth being singletons, with the ten largest covering 0.023%. Findings and caveats of the study: VDJ junctions in type 1 diabetes patients carried more deletions and fewer insertions.

This clone was recorded a few times. Its antigen is not known. V was shortened by 5 bases and J by 6 bases, with 21 bases between the two germline ends. CDR1 is KGHSH, CDR2 LQKENI, per germline. CDR3 length: 16 residues. The receptor's source is a woman between 18 and 30 years old in good health. Material: naive CD4+ T cells from blood. The V call is TRBV18, the J call TRBJ2-3; D remains ambiguous. In DNA, the CDR3 is TGTGCCAGCTCAACCTACAGCGCCCGGCTAACGGATACGCAGTATTTT. Translated: CASSTYSARLTDTQYF.